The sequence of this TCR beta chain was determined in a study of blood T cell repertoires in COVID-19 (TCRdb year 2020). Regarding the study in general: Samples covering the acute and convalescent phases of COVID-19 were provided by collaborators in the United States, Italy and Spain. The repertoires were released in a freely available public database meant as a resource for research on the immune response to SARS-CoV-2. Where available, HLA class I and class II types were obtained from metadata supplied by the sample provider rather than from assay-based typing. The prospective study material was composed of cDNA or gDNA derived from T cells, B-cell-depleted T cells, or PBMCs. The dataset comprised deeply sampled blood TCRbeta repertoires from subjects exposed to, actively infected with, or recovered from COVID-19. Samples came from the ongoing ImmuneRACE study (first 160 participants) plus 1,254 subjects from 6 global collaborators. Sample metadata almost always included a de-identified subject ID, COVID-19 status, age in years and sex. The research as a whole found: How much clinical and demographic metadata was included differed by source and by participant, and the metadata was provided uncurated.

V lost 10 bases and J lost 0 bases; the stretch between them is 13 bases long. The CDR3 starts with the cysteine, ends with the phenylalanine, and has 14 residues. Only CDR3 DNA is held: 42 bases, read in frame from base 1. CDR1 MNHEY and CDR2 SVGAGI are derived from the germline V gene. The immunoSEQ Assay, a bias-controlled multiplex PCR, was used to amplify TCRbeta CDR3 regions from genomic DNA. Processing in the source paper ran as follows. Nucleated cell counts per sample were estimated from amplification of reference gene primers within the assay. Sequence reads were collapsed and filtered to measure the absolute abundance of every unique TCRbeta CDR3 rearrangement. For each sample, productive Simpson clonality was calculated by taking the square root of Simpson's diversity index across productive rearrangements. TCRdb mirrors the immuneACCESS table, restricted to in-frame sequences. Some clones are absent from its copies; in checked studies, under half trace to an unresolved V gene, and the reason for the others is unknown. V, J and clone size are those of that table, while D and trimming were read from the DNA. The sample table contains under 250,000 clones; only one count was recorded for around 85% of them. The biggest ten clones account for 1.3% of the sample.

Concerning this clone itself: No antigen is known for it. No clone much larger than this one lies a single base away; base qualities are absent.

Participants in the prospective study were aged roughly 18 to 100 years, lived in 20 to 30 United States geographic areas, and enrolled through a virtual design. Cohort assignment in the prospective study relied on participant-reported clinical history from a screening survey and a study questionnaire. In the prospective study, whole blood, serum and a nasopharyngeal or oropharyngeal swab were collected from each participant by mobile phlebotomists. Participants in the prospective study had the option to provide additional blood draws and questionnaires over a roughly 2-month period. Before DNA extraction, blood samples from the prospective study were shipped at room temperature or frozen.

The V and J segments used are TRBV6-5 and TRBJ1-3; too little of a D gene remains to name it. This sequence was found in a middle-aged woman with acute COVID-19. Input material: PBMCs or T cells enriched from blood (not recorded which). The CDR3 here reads CATSPLGSGNTIYF. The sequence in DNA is TGTGCCACCTCTCCCCTAGGCTCTGGAAACACCATATATTTT.